These 9 T cell receptor beta chains originate from one sample sequenced in a study of T-cell memory formation after mild COVID-19. Each CDR3 protein gets one entry after TCRdb re-called the 5' RACE reads with MiXCR. The top ten hold around 14% of the sample, which has 350,000 to 500,000 distinct CDR3 sequences, under 25% seen once. The specimen sequenced was PBMCs or a T cell subset sorted from them (not recorded which). The origin of the receptors is an adult woman who had mild COVID-19 (a few samples of this study predate the infection). Cell type and time point are not known.

This sequence joins TRBV3-1 and TRBJ1-4; 7 bases map to TRBD1. The CDR3 spans 15 residues. J lost 10 bases, V lost 1 base, and 9 bases had no gene match. The germline gives CDR1 LGHDT, CDR2 YNNKEL (reference sequence). The CDR3 nucleotides read TGTGCCAGCAGCCAAGTGGGCCAGGGGGACCGAAAACTGTTTTTT. This codes for CASSQVGQGDRKLFF.

This clonotype has just a few counts. This chain links TRBV25-1 with TRBJ2-5, with 12 bases matching TRBD1. Looked up from germline, CDR1 is MGHDK and CDR2 is SYGVNS. The CDR3 spans 15 residues. V lost 6 bases and J lost 2; bases outside the gene matches: 4. The CDR3 protein is CASRGDRGRQETQYF. In nucleotides, the CDR3 is TGTGCCAGCAGGGGGGACAGGGGGCGGCAAGAGACCCAGTACTTC.

This clonotype showed up just a few times. The chain links TRBV5-1 to TRBJ2-1, with D perhaps being TRBD1 or TRBD2 (5 bases each). Trimming stripped 1 base from V and 2 bases from J, with 13 bases between. Germline V gene lookup returns CDR1 SGHRS and CDR2 YFSETQ. The CDR3 has 16 residues. The chain's CDR3 is CASSLLGTVAYNEQFF. CDR3 bases: TGCGCCAGCAGCTTGTTGGGGACGGTGGCCTACAATGAGCAGTTCTTC.

Comments on this clonotype: Being one base from a much bigger clone, this may be a read error. The chain couples TRBV4-1 to TRBJ2-5; no definite D call. V lost 5 bases and J lost 2, with 9 bases in between. The CDR3 is 13 amino acids. CDR1 MGHRA and CDR2 YSYEKL come from the germline V gene. Here the CDR3 DNA reads TGCGCCAGCAGCGGCGAAGGTCAAGAGACCCAGTACTTC. It encodes CASSGEGQETQYF.

This clonotype has just a few counts. The rearrangement uses TRBV24-1 and TRBJ1-1, with 7 bases fitting TRBD1. This CDR3 region has 14 residues. V was clipped by 5 bases and J by 10 bases; unmatched bases: 12. CDR1 and CDR2 (germline): KGHDR, SFDVKD. CDR3 region: CATSGSTGMKGAFF. CDR3 bases: TGTGCCACCAGTGGGTCGACAGGGATGAAAGGAGCTTTCTTT.

The chain is built from TRBV19 and TRBJ1-1; the D is unclear. The germline V gene encodes CDR1 LNHDA and CDR2 SQIVND (reference sequence). V lost 3 bases, J lost 2 bases, and 7 bases lay in between. The CDR3 totals 13 residues. The CDR3 coding sequence is TGTGCCAGTAGTATGGTTGAAAACACTGAAGCTTTCTTT. It is translated as CASSMVENTEAFF.

V gene TRBV5-1 combines with J gene TRBJ2-3, with D possibly being TRBD1 or TRBD2 (6 bases each). The germline CDR1 and CDR2 sequences are SGHRS and YFSETQ. The ends were cut back, 6 bases at V and 0 bases at J, with 17 bases in the middle. The length of the CDR3 is 16 residues. In nucleotides, the CDR3 is TGCGCCAGCAACCTAGGGGGGCACCGAAGCACAGATACGCAGTATTTT. Residues: CASNLGGHRSTDTQYF.

This clonotype has at least ten counts. The chain has TRBV4-3 and TRBJ2-4; 10 nucleotides line up with TRBD2. CDR3 length: 18 residues. J gave up 0 bases and V 0 bases, and 5 bases lay outside the gene matches. Germline V gene data show CDR1 as LGHNA and CDR2 as YSLEER. CDR3: CASSQDYLAGAAKNIQYF. The CDR3 nucleotides read TGCGCCAGCAGCCAAGATTACCTAGCGGGGGCAGCCAAAAACATTCAGTACTTC.

The J gene is TRBJ2-4, the V gene TRBV7-3; either TRBD1 or TRBD2 may fit D (5 bases each). Trimming removed 5 bases from V and 9 bases from J, with 20 bases in between. The CDR3 contains 15 residues. Germline V gene data show CDR1 as SGHTA and CDR2 as FQGTGA. CDR3 amino acids: CASSGSGQGSGIQYF. The CDR3 DNA is TGTGCCAGCAGCGGAAGTGGGCAGGGAAGCGGCATTCAGTACTTC.